The 16 T cell receptor beta chains listed next were all sequenced from one sample in a study of shared clonotypes between healthy human individuals. Selected positively for CCR7 and CD45RO-negative, naive CD8 cells excluded terminally differentiated effector memory CD45RA+ cells. Libraries were prepared by immunoSEQ multiplex PCR; TCRdb keeps only in-frame clonotypes and omits some of them. The data contain almost 700,000 clones, about 91% of them singletons. Sample: naive CD8+ T cells sorted from blood. These receptors originate from a man aged 25 to 45 in good health.

The chain has TRBV10-2 and TRBJ2-7; a weak D match, TRBD2 (5 bases). The CDR3 sequence is 15 residues long. With 0 bases removed from V and 6 bases from J, the gap between germline ends came to 15 bases. Germline CDR1 WSHSY, CDR2 SAAADI. The DNA for the CDR3 is TGCGCCAGCAGTGAGTCGATTGGGCGGGCTCTCGAGCAGTACTTC. It translates to CASSESIGRALEQYF.

This clone showed up just once. The chain is built from TRBV4-3 and TRBJ2-6; possibly TRBD1 for D (5 bases). The CDR3 covers 18 residues. The V gene lost 0 bases and the J gene lost 1 base, with 13 bases spanning the gap. Germline CDR1 and CDR2: LGHNA and YSLEER. The CDR3 loop reads CASSQDPTEFSGANVLTF. CDR3 nucleotide sequence: TGCGCCAGCAGCCAAGATCCGACAGAATTTTCTGGGGCCAACGTCCTGACTTTC.

Regarding this clone: The same CDR3 arises from other DNA sequences in this sample as well. The chain joins TRBV11-2 to TRBJ2-3; D remains unclear. This CDR3 is built from 11 residues. Between the trimmed V and J ends, which lost 2 bases and 4 bases, there was a span of 1 base. Germline values: CDR1 SGHAT, CDR2 FQNNGV. CDR3 in DNA: TGTGCCAGCAGCTTATCAGATACGCAGTATTTT. Translated, it gives CASSLSDTQYF.

CDR3 loop: CASKSGNFYEQYF. The CDR3 region has the DNA TGTGCCAGCAAATCGGGGAATTTCTACGAGCAGTACTTC. The chain links TRBV7-9 to TRBJ2-7, with D possibly matching TRBD2 (5 bases). CDR1 and CDR2 (germline): SEHNR, FQNEAQ (reference sequence). The V and J ends lost 7 bases and 3 bases respectively, with 13 bases between them. The CDR3 loop spans 13 amino acids.

J is TRBJ1-1 and V is TRBV7-9; D gene uncertain. Trimming removed 5 bases at V and 0 bases at J, with 13 bases between. Germline CDR1 reads SEHNR; CDR2 reads FQNEAQ (reference sequence). The CDR3 spans 15 residues. This CDR3 is CASSGLQTMNTEAFF. The CDR3 nucleotides are TGTGCCAGCAGCGGACTACAGACCATGAACACTGAAGCTTTCTTT.

The chain is built from TRBV11-2 and TRBJ2-7; D perhaps matches TRBD1 (5 bases). Trimming removed 3 bases at V and 0 bases at J, with 21 bases between. Germline CDR1 SGHAT, CDR2 FQNNGV. The CDR3 is made up of 18 amino acids. The CDR3 loop is CASSFRPRDSPGSYEQYF. The CDR3 coding sequence is TGTGCCAGCAGCTTTCGACCAAGAGACAGTCCGGGCTCCTACGAGCAGTACTTC.

The gene calls are TRBV6-1 and TRBJ2-7, with D uncertain. The CDR3 is 13 residues long. Trimming left V 2 bases short and J 2 bases short, with 7 bases between. Germline values: CDR1 MNHNS, CDR2 SASEGT. DNA of the CDR3: TGTGCCAGCAGTGAACCCAGCCCCTACGAGCAGTACTTC. Translating gives CASSEPSPYEQYF.

With respect to this clone: This specimen includes other DNA sequences encoding the same CDR3. The V gene is TRBV9, the J gene TRBJ2-6; D unresolved. V was pared by 3 bases and J by 0 bases, with 4 bases between. The CDR3 length is 14 residues. Germline V CDR1 and CDR2: SGDLS, YYNGEE. DNA of the CDR3: TGTGCCAGCAGCGGTTCCTCTGGGGCCAACGTCCTGACTTTC. Its translation: CASSGSSGANVLTF.

The genes are TRBV14 and TRBJ2-5; a weak D match, TRBD2 (6 bases). The germline gives CDR1 SGHDN, CDR2 FVKESK. Trimming took 6 bases from V and 7 from J, leaving 21 bases between them. CDR3 length: 15 amino acids. The CDR3 DNA reads as TGTGCCAGCAGTTACCGGGACTCCACCCGTAGGACCCAGTACTTC. Encoded protein: CASSYRDSTRRTQYF.

The CDR3, as DNA: TGTGCCAGCAGTGGGACAGCAACTAGCACAGATACGCAGTATTTT. Translated: CASSGTATSTDTQYF. The chain combines TRBV28 with TRBJ2-3; 7 bases line up with TRBD1. Per the germline V gene, CDR1 is MDHEN and CDR2 is SYDVKM. Germline trimming cut 5 bases from V and 0 bases from J; bases unmatched to any gene: 5. This CDR3 contains 15 residues.

Concerning this clone itself: A junction end diverges from the germline sequence, so it may reflect a read error. V is TRBV7-7 and J is TRBJ2-1; D possibly matches TRBD1 or TRBD2 (5 bases each). The germline gives CDR1 SSHAT, CDR2 FNYEAQ (reference sequence). This CDR3 is built from 18 residues. The chain's CDR3 is CASSLRPGPPTPYNEQFF. The CDR3 DNA reads as TGTGCTAGCAGCTTAAGGCCGGGACCTCCGACACCCTACAATGAGCAGTTCTTC. Full variable domain (outside the CDR3, taken from reference TRBV7-7 and TRBJ2-1): GAGVSQSPRYKVTKRGQDVTLRCDPISSHATLYWYQQALGQGPEFLTYFNYEAQPDKSGLPSDRFSAERPEGSISTLTIQRTEQRDSAMYRCASSLRPGPPTPYNEQFFGPGTRLTVL.

The V gene is TRBV5-4, the J gene TRBJ2-7; no firm D call. Trimming shortened V by 7 bases and J by 6 bases, and 17 bases separated the two germline ends. The CDR3 has 13 amino acids. CDR1 is SGHNT and CDR2 is YYREEE in the germline V gene (reference sequence). The CDR3 loop reads CASFETGHVEQYF. CDR3 coding DNA: TGTGCCAGCTTCGAGACCGGGCACGTCGAGCAGTACTTC. The whole variable domain, remainder taken from reference TRBV5-4 and TRBJ2-7, is ETGVTQSPTHLIKTRGQQVTLRCSSQSGHNTVSWYQQALGQGPQFIFQYYREEENGRGNFPPRFSGLQFPNYSSELNVNALELDDSALYLCASFETGHVEQYFGPGTRLTVT.

The chain is built from TRBV25-1 and TRBJ2-1; no firm D call. Germline V gives CDR1 MGHDK, CDR2 SYGVNS. The CDR3 spans 14 residues. The germline V and J ends were trimmed by 4 bases and 5 bases, with 12 bases remaining between them. The CDR3 DNA reads TGTGCCAGCAGTGTAGGGTCGTTGAACAATGAGCAGTTCTTC. It is translated as CASSVGSLNNEQFF.

The chain recombines TRBV7-6 with TRBJ2-1, with D possibly being TRBD1 (5 bases). This CDR3 has 15 amino acids. The V end was cut by 5 bases, the J end by 0 bases, with 11 bases between. In germline, CDR1 is SGHVS, CDR2 FNYEAQ. The CDR3 sequence is CASSPRQSSYNEQFF. CDR3 coding DNA: TGTGCCAGCAGCCCTCGACAGAGCTCCTACAATGAGCAGTTCTTC.

The CDR3 bases are TGTGCCAGCTCACCAATCGGAAGGGTCGAGGAGCAGTACTTC. Its protein is CASSPIGRVEEQYF. The chain recombines TRBV18 with TRBJ2-7; D is unclear. V was clipped by 2 bases and J by 7 bases, with 15 bases between them. From germline, CDR1 is KGHSH and CDR2 LQKENI. The CDR3 sequence is 14 residues long.

A single count supports this clone. This chain connects TRBV18 to TRBJ2-2; D not resolved. The germline V gene encodes CDR1 KGHSH and CDR2 LQKENI. V shed 3 bases and J shed 0 bases, with 8 bases lying between them. The CDR3 covers 15 residues. CDR3 coding DNA: TGTGCCAGCTCACCGGACGGCACGAACACCGGGGAGCTGTTTTTT. It encodes CASSPDGTNTGELFF. Full variable domain (rest looked up from reference TRBV18 and TRBJ2-2): NAGVMQNPRHLVRRRGQEARLRCSPMKGHSHVYWYRQLPEEGLKFMVYLQKENIIDESGMPKERFSAEFPKEGPSILRIQQVVRGDSAAYFCASSPDGTNTGELFFGEGSRLTVL.